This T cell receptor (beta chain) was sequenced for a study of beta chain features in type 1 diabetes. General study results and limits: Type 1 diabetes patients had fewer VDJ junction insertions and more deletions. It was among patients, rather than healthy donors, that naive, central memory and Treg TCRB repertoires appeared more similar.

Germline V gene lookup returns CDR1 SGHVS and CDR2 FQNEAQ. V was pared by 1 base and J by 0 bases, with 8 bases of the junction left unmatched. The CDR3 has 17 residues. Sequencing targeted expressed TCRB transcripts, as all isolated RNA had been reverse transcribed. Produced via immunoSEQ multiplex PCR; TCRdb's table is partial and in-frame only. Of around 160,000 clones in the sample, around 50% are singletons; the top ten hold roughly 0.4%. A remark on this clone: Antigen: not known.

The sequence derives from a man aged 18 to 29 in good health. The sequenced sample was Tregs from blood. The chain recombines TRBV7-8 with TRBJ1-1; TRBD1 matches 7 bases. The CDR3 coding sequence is TGTGCCAGCAGCTTAGTCGGGAGGGGGCGCATGAACACTGAAGCTTTCTTT. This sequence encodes CASSLVGRGRMNTEAFF.